The 8 T cell receptor beta chains presented below share a single source sample, sequenced in a study of cytomegalovirus exposure and HLA in healthy donors. PCR used 60 Vbeta primers and 13 Jbeta primers. The protocol was immunoSEQ multiplex PCR, while the TCRdb copy is restricted to in-frame clones and leaves out a portion. The sample records 150,000 to 200,000 clones, about 70% being singletons. Sequenced material: PBMCs. The receptors here all came from a woman in her 30s in good health and CMV-seronegative.

Only a few counts were recorded for this clone. The chain has TRBV2 and TRBJ2-5, with TRBD1 as a possible D gene (6 bases). This CDR3 has 15 residues. Trimming stripped 5 bases from V and 2 bases from J, with 15 bases between. Germline CDR1 SNHLY, CDR2 FYNNEI. CDR3 loop: CASSHPDRIQETQYF. The CDR3 nucleotides read TGTGCCAGCAGTCACCCCGACAGGATTCAAGAGACCCAGTACTTC.

V gene TRBV5-4 combines with J gene TRBJ2-2; TRBD2 matches 12 bases. Germline CDR1 and CDR2: SGHNT and YYREEE (reference sequence). This CDR3 comprises 18 residues. V lost 0 bases to trimming and J lost 5 bases; unmatched junction nucleotides: 8. CDR3 region: CASSLELAGGPGTGELFF. The DNA of the CDR3 is TGTGCCAGCAGCTTGGAGCTAGCGGGGGGGCCGGGGACCGGGGAGCTGTTTTTT.

This clone was seen only a few times. The rearrangement joins TRBV4-1 to TRBJ1-5; no definite D call. The germline V gene encodes CDR1 MGHRA and CDR2 YSYEKL. The CDR3 has 16 residues. Trimming shortened V by 0 bases and J by 2 bases, and 11 bases separated the two germline ends. The CDR3 DNA is TGCGCCAGCAGCCAAGATGGAGGGATCGGCAATCAGCCCCAGCATTTT. Translated, it gives CASSQDGGIGNQPQHF.

This chain connects TRBV19 to TRBJ1-6; the match to TRBD1 covers 7 bases. The CDR3 loop spans 14 amino acids. Germline lookup yields CDR1 LNHDA and CDR2 SQIVND (reference sequence). With 5 bases clipped from V and 7 bases from J, the junction kept 5 bases outside the gene matches. The CDR3 DNA is TGTGCCAGTAGTCGACAGGGCGGCAATTCACCCCTCCACTTT. Its protein product is CASSRQGGNSPLHF.

V and J are TRBV27 and TRBJ1-1, with 7 positions matching TRBD1. The germline CDR1 and CDR2 sequences are MNHEY and SMNVEV (reference sequence). This CDR3 spans 14 amino acids. V lost 5 bases and J lost 1; bases outside the gene matches: 4. The CDR3 region is CASSKRTGNTEAFF. The CDR3 coding sequence is TGTGCCAGCAGTAAACGGACAGGGAACACTGAAGCTTTCTTT.

CDR3 in DNA: TGTGCCAGCAGTTTTATACAGGAGAACACTGAAGCTTTCTTT. As protein: CASSFIQENTEAFF. V is TRBV6-5 and J is TRBJ1-1; TRBD1 might be the D (5 bases). The CDR3 totals 14 residues. Trimming left V 4 bases short and J 1 base short, with 10 bases between. Germline V gives CDR1 MNHEY, CDR2 SVGAGI.

This clone was seen more than once but under ten times. The chain combines TRBV18 with TRBJ2-1; the match to TRBD1 covers 8 bases. Germline CDR1 is KGHSH and CDR2 is LQKENI. The CDR3 covers 12 residues. Trimming removed 6 bases from V and 5 bases from J; junction bases left unmatched: 0. The CDR3, as DNA: TGTGCCAGCTCGGACAGGGACAATGAGCAGTTCTTC. Translation gives CASSDRDNEQFF.

This chain uses TRBV7-6 with TRBJ2-2, with 15 bases lining up with TRBD2. Germline V CDR1 and CDR2: SGHVS, FNYEAQ. The CDR3 is 21 residues long. The V gene end was trimmed by 5 bases and the J gene end by 0 bases; junction bases not matched to a gene: 13. CDR3 in DNA: TGTGCCAGCAGCCTACGGACTAGCGGGAGGGGTGTTTCGTCGAACACCGGGGAGCTGTTTTTT. This encodes CASSLRTSGRGVSSNTGELFF.